A selection of T cell receptor beta chains follows, all from one sample in a study of cytomegalovirus exposure and HLA in healthy donors. The data were produced by immunoSEQ multiplex PCR, yet TCRdb's version contains in-frame clones alone and is incomplete. In the table there are about 110,000 clones, 70% to 75% of which are singletons. The sample was PBMCs. Every receptor here comes from a female donor in good health and CMV-seronegative. Each CDR3 is given with its conserved first and last residue. Fields, in order: D gene, J gene, clone size, V gene, CDR3 DNA, CDR3 protein. The D gene is left open where the match is weak. Some rows mark clone size as missing; the rest say once, few, many or name a class of expanded clone.

>TRBD2|TRBJ2-3|-|TRBV29-1
TGCAGCCTGACCGTCGGACTAGCGGGAGGCACAGATACGCAGTATTTT
CSLTVGLAGGTDTQYF
>TRBD2|TRBJ2-7|-|TRBV7-8
TGTGCCAGCAGCTTAGAAGGTAGCGGGAGCTCCTACGAGCAGTACTTC
CASSLEGSGSSYEQYF
>-|TRBJ2-5|-|TRBV11-2
TGTGCCAGCAGCCCCCAAGCGTTGGGAGTTCCCCGGGAGACCCAGTACTTC
CASSPQALGVPRETQYF
>-|TRBJ2-7|-|TRBV27
TGTGCCAGCAGTCGCCAGGGTGATGGCCCCTACGAGCAGTACTTC
CASSRQGDGPYEQYF
>-|TRBJ2-7|-|TRBV6-1
TGTGCCAGCAGTCAAGGGGCTTCCGGGAGCTCCTACGAGCAGTACTTC
CASSQGASGSSYEQYF
>-|TRBJ2-7|-|TRBV19
TGTGCCAGTAGTATTCAAGGAGGGACCCTCTACGAGCAGTACTTC
CASSIQGGTLYEQYF
>TRBD1|TRBJ2-4|-|TRBV10-1
TGCGCCAGCAGCCCCCGGGACAGGGGCATTCAGTACTTC
CASSPRDRGIQYF
>TRBD1|TRBJ1-1|once|TRBV29-1
TGCAGCGTTGTTCTGCTACAGGGGTGGACTGAAGCTTTCTTT
CSVVLLQGWTEAFF
>TRBD2|TRBJ2-6|-|TRBV2
TGTGCCAGCAGTCGATTCCGGACTAGCGGGGATTCCTCTGGGGCCAACGTCCTGACTTTC
CASSRFRTSGDSSGANVLTF
>TRBD1|TRBJ2-7|few|TRBV2
TGTGCCAGCAGCCGGGACAGGGACTACGAGCAGTACTTC
CASSRDRDYEQYF
>-|TRBJ2-1|-|TRBV7-3
TGTGCCAGCAGCTTAATGGGCCCCAGCTCCTACAATGAGCAGTTCTTC
CASSLMGPSSYNEQFF
>TRBD2|TRBJ2-5|few|TRBV29-1
TGCAGCGTTGAAGATCTAAGGAGCGGGAGGGAGGAAGAGACCCAGTACTTC
CSVEDLRSGREEETQYF
>TRBD1|TRBJ1-1|-|TRBV5-1
TGCGCCAGCAGCTTGCGAACAGGGGTAAACACTGAAGCTTTCTTT
CASSLRTGVNTEAFF
>TRBD2|TRBJ2-1|-|TRBV6-6
TGTGCCAGCAGTTCTCTAGCGGGAGGATATGAGCAGTTCTTC
CASSSLAGGYEQFF
>TRBD1|TRBJ1-1|few|TRBV18
TGTGCCAGCTCACCCAGTGGACAGGGGGCGAACACTGAAGCTTTCTTT
CASSPSGQGANTEAFF
>-|TRBJ2-3|-|TRBV11-3
TGTGCCAGCAGCCGTTTATCGGGGAGCACAGATACGCAGTATTTT
CASSRLSGSTDTQYF
>-|TRBJ2-7|once|TRBV19
TGTGCCAGTAGTGAGTACATAAGGGGCGAGCAGTACTTC
CASSEYIRGEQYF
>-|TRBJ2-2|-|TRBV7-9
TGTGCCAGCAGGCAAAACAGGGATGGCACCGGGGAGCTGTTTTTT
CASRQNRDGTGELFF
>-|TRBJ1-5|-|TRBV30
TGTGCCTGGAGTGTTCAGTTCTGGGGCCCCGGTCAGCCCCAGCATTTT
CAWSVQFWGPGQPQHF
>-|TRBJ1-1|-|TRBV10-3
TGTGCCACCGGGATGGGGGGATGGAACACTGAAGCTTTCTTT
CATGMGGWNTEAFF
>-|TRBJ1-2|-|TRBV5-8
TGTGCCAGCAGCAAGGAGTTCTTC
CASSKEFF
>TRBD2|TRBJ2-1|few|TRBV10-1
TGCGCCAGCAGTGACAGGGGACTAGCGGGACTCAATGAGCAGTTCTTC
CASSDRGLAGLNEQFF
>TRBD2|TRBJ2-3|once|TRBV7-2
TGTGCCAGCAGCTTAGTAGCGGGGCACACAGATACGCAGTATTTT
CASSLVAGHTDTQYF
>-|TRBJ1-6|-|TRBV5-1
TGCGCCAGCAGCTTGGTTGAGCGGGACAATTCACCCCTCCACTTT
CASSLVERDNSPLHF
>-|TRBJ1-1|-|TRBV6-4
TGTGCCAGCAGATACTCGGCCGGGGGGATGAACACTGAAGCTTTCTTT
CASRYSAGGMNTEAFF
>-|TRBJ2-7|-|TRBV6-5
TGTGCCAGCCGCCCGGATGGGGCACGAGTCGAGCAGTACTTC
CASRPDGARVEQYF
>TRBD2|TRBJ2-3|-|TRBV7-3
TGTGCCAGCAGCTCACGACTAGCGGGAGAGGCGGATACGCAGTATTTT
CASSSRLAGEADTQYF
>-|TRBJ2-2|once|TRBV5-1
TGCGCCAGCAGCAGCCTTTCCAGGGTAGACACCGGGGAGCTGTTTTTT
CASSSLSRVDTGELFF
>TRBD2|TRBJ2-5|few|TRBV4-2
TGTGCCAGCAGCCCCCTAGCGGGAGGGGTTGGGCAAGAGACCCAGTACTTC
CASSPLAGGVGQETQYF
>TRBD2|TRBJ2-4|-|TRBV19
TGTGCCAGTAGCTACGTGAGGGGGCGAGACTCTAGCGGGAGACTAGCCAAAAACATTCAGTACTTC
CASSYVRGRDSSGRLAKNIQYF
>TRBD1|TRBJ2-1|-|TRBV5-1
TGCGCCAGCAGCCCCAATCCGGGACAGAGCTCCTACAATGAGCAGTTCTTC
CASSPNPGQSSYNEQFF
>-|TRBJ2-5|-|TRBV29-1
TGCAGCGTTGACAGATATGAAGAGACCCAGTACTTC
CSVDRYEETQYF
>-|TRBJ2-3|once|TRBV5-4
TGTGCCAGCAGCTGGGAGCCGACAGATACGCAGTATTTT
CASSWEPTDTQYF
>TRBD2|TRBJ2-2|-|TRBV5-5
TGTGCCAGCAGCAAGGGACTAGCGGGAGGTCTAGTGAACACCGGGGAGCTGTTTTTT
CASSKGLAGGLVNTGELFF
>TRBD2|TRBJ2-5|-|TRBV7-2
TGTGCCAGCAGCTTAGGGGGGTTACTAGCGGGGCACCAAGAGACCCAGTACTTC
CASSLGGLLAGHQETQYF
>-|TRBJ1-1|-|TRBV13
TGTGCCAGCAGATCCCAGGGACTGGGCACTGAAGCTTTCTTT
CASRSQGLGTEAFF
>TRBD2|TRBJ2-3|-|TRBV6-4
TGTGCCAGCAGCCCGACTAGCGGGGGCACAGATACGCAGTATTTT
CASSPTSGGTDTQYF
>TRBD2|TRBJ2-7|-|TRBV11-3
TGTGCCAGCAGCCCCCCCGGACTAGGAGGTTACGAGCAGTACTTC
CASSPPGLGGYEQYF
>TRBD2|TRBJ2-7|-|TRBV2
TGTGCCAGCAGTGTGGTAGCGGGTACCTACGCCTACGAGCAGTACTTC
CASSVVAGTYAYEQYF
>-|TRBJ1-5|few|TRBV28
TGTGCCAGCAGTTTACCGGACGCCCGGGGGCCCCAGCATTTT
CASSLPDARGPQHF
>-|TRBJ2-1|-|TRBV7-7
TGTGCTAGCAGCTTCGCCGGGACATTCAATGAGCAGTTCTTC
CASSFAGTFNEQFF
>-|TRBJ2-7|-|TRBV4-1
TGCGCCAGCAGCCTAGAGGACAGATCGAACGAGCAGTACTTC
CASSLEDRSNEQYF
>-|TRBJ1-4|few|TRBV11-2
TGTGCCAGCAGCGGACGACAGCTCCTGGGGGAAAAACTGTTTTTT
CASSGRQLLGEKLFF
>-|TRBJ1-6|-|TRBV10-1
TGCGCCAGCAGTGGGCCGGGGGGACCCCTCCACTTT
CASSGPGGPLHF
>TRBD2|TRBJ2-5|-|TRBV18
TGTGCCAGCTCACCCCGTAGCGGGAACGGCGGGGAGACCCAGTACTTC
CASSPRSGNGGETQYF
>-|TRBJ2-3|-|TRBV9
TGTGCCAGCAGCGTTGCCGCCCCGAGGACATATACGCAGTATTTT
CASSVAAPRTYTQYF
>-|TRBJ1-2|once|TRBV10-3
TGTGCCATCAGTGAGCTTCTTAACTATGGCTACACCTTC
CAISELLNYGYTF
>-|TRBJ2-1|-|TRBV7-2
TGTGCCAGCACTATACCTCGCGGGCCAGCCTACAATGAGCAGTTCTTC
CASTIPRGPAYNEQFF
>-|TRBJ2-7|-|TRBV7-6
TGTGCCAGCAGCTTCAATAGTGCCTACGAGCAGTACTTC
CASSFNSAYEQYF
>TRBD1|TRBJ2-7|-|TRBV28
TGTGCCAGCAGTTCGACCGGGACAGCCGTCTACGAGCAGTACTTC
CASSSTGTAVYEQYF
>TRBD1|TRBJ1-5|-|TRBV29-1
TGCAGCCCACCGGACAGGGGGAAGATCGGCAATCAGCCCCAGCATTTT
CSPPDRGKIGNQPQHF
>TRBD2|TRBJ2-1|-|TRBV19
TGTGCCAGTAGTATGAGGGACTACTACAATGAGCAGTTCTTC
CASSMRDYYNEQFF
>-|TRBJ1-5|-|TRBV28
TGTGCCAGCAGAACAAACAGGGCTCGCAATCAGCCCCAGCATTTT
CASRTNRARNQPQHF